Below, one TCR beta chain is given with its context. Study members were between about 18 and 100 years old and lived in 24 US regions. This sample is part of a study of blood T cell repertoires in COVID-19. V was pared by 8 bases and J by 13 bases, with 14 bases between. This CDR3 has 10 residues. Germline CDR1 is SNHLY and CDR2 is FYNNEI. Data came from immunoSEQ multiplex PCR; TCRdb stores just in-frame clones and leaves some out. The sample records some 430,000 clones, roughly 88% being singletons. Sequencing was performed on PBMCs or T cells enriched from blood (not recorded which). The source of this sequence is a young man who had recovered from COVID-19. The chain uses TRBV2 and TRBJ1-2; unclear D gene. The CDR3 DNA is TGTGCCAGCTCCGCATGGGCCCCCACCTTC. This codes for CASSAWAPTF. Using reference TRBV2 and TRBJ1-2 for the parts outside the CDR3, the full variable domain is EPEVTQTPSHQVTQMGQEVILRCVPISNHLYFYWYRQILGQKVEFLVSFYNNEISEKSEIFDDQFSVERPDGSNFTLKIRSTKLEDSAMYFCASSAWAPTFGSGTRLTVV.